The rows below give T cell receptor beta chains drawn from one sample of a study of regulatory T cells in long-lasting Graves disease. TCRdb reprocessed the multiplex PCR reads with MiXCR, giving one entry per CDR3 protein. The sample carries hundreds of thousands of distinct CDR3 sequences, more than 20% recorded once. The sequenced sample was peripheral blood mononuclear cells (PBMCs), obtained when the disease was refractory, from a patient treated with antithyroid drugs. All receptors come from a female donor with Graves disease. Both conserved end residues are part of each CDR3. The D gene is left open where the match is weak. Some rows have no size entry. The others give once, few or many, or a class for an expanded clone.

.	TRBJ2-7	TRBD2	TRBV7-2	14	TGTGCCAGCAGCTTAATGGCGGGAGTTTGGGAGCAGTACTTC	CASSLMAGVWEQYF
.	TRBJ1-3	.	TRBV7-2	14	TGTGCCAGCAGCTTACTTTGGGCAAAGAACGCCATATATTTT	CASSLLWAKNAIYF
many	TRBJ2-2	.	TRBV12-3/TRBV12-4	13	TGTGCCAGCAGCCCGAGGAGTTCCGGGGAGCTGTTTTTT	CASSPRSSGELFF
.	TRBJ2-7	.	TRBV6-4	13	TGTGCCAGCAGCAATGCTAAAGGTGAAGAGCAGTACTTC	CASSNAKGEEQYF
few	TRBJ2-5	TRBD2	TRBV27	17	TGTGCCAGCAGTTTAAGGGGGACTAGCGCCCCCCGGGAGACCCAGTACTTC	CASSLRGTSAPRETQYF
.	TRBJ2-6	.	TRBV20-1	14	TGCAGTGCTTCTAGCAACTCTGGGGCCAACGTCCTGACTTTC	CSASSNSGANVLTF
.	TRBJ2-1	.	TRBV12-3/TRBV12-4	15	TGTGCCAGCACCTCACAGGGGAGGTTTGGAAATGAGCAGTTCTTC	CASTSQGRFGNEQFF
.	TRBJ2-5	TRBD2	TRBV4-3	17	TGCGCCAGCAGCCCACAAGGGACTAGCGGGAGTTATGAGACCCAGTACTTC	CASSPQGTSGSYETQYF
.	TRBJ1-1	TRBD1	TRBV28	14	TGTGCCAGCAGGGGGACAGGCCTGGACACTGAAGCTTTCTTT	CASRGTGLDTEAFF
.	TRBJ1-5	.	TRBV7-2	12	TGTGCCAGCAGCTTAGGGACCCACCCCCAGCATTTT	CASSLGTHPQHF